The entry that follows covers one T cell receptor beta chain sequence. Its antigen is currently unknown. Trimming removed 2 bases from V and 1 base from J, with 7 bases in between. CDR1 is SGHRS and CDR2 is YFSETQ in the germline V gene. The CDR3 has 14 residues. The entry originates in a study of OX40 agonist ivuxolimab in advanced cancers. As for the study in general: The study enrolled dose-escalation patients with hepatocellular carcinoma, melanoma, renal cell or head and neck cancer.

Some clones are missing from TCRdb's copy, which holds only in-frame ones; the method was immunoSEQ multiplex PCR. The profile shows tens of thousands of clones, 80% to 90% of them singletons. Regarding the study as a whole: The expanded peripheral T cells' antigen specificity was not determined. In the 0.1 to 3.0 mg/kg range, CD4+ and CD8+ blood T cells had expanded clonally by week 6. Near-lowest levels of clonal expansion characterized partial responders at 0.1-3.0 mg/kg.

V is TRBV5-1 and J is TRBJ2-1; D remains unclear. The specimen comprised CD4+ or CD8+ T cells sorted from blood, sampled in a trial of the OX40 agonist ivuxolimab. The receptor comes from an adult with an advanced solid tumor such as melanoma, head and neck, liver or kidney cancer. CDR3 residues: CASSLTGSYNEQFF. CDR3 DNA: TGCGCCAGCAGCTTAACGGGTTCCTACAATGAGCAGTTCTTC.